This paragraph covers one T cell receptor beta chain sequence. Gene names are the mouse ones. The CDR3 end falls 4 residues outside the read, so it is completed with the germline J gene. CDR3 length equals 13 residues. Germline V gives CDR1 MNHDT, CDR2 YYDKIL. This entry comes from a study of CD8+ T cells in alopecia areata. Reverse transcribed after extraction, RNA yielded cDNA as the sequencing template. The data were produced by immunoSEQ multiplex PCR, yet TCRdb's version contains in-frame clones alone and is incomplete. The sample is made up of approximately 280,000 clones, none counted only once. Pooled cutaneous lymph node cells were sorted using CD4, CD8alpha, NKG2D, NKG2ACE and other markers.

The TCR was taken from a C3H/HeJ mouse with alopecia areata. For this mouse line, the MHC haplotype is H2-k. Input material: CD4+ T cells sorted from a lymph node. The V and J genes are TRBV17 and TRBJ2-7; 7 nucleotides match TRBD2. Incomplete CDR3 DNA: TGTGCTAGCAGTACTGCCTGGGGGTAT. Its protein product is CASSTAWGY. The CDR3 in its entirety is CASSTAWGYEQYF.